These 27 T cell receptor beta chains were sequenced from one sample in a study of OX40 agonist ivuxolimab in advanced cancers. Only in-frame clones appear in the TCRdb table, and some are missing; sequencing was by immunoSEQ multiplex PCR. The sample yields roughly 49,000 clones, roughly four fifths seen once. Sequences were derived from CD4+ or CD8+ T cells sorted from blood, sampled in a trial of the OX40 agonist ivuxolimab. The source is an adult with an advanced solid tumor such as melanoma, head and neck, liver or kidney cancer.

This chain connects TRBV5-1 to TRBJ2-1, with D perhaps given as TRBD1 or TRBD2 (5 bases each). This CDR3 is built from 14 residues. Trimming stripped 0 bases from V and 7 bases from J, with 11 bases between. Germline lookup yields CDR1 SGHRS and CDR2 YFSETQ. CDR3 in DNA: TGCGCCAGCAGCTTGGGGGACCTAGGGAATGAGCAGTTCTTC. Its translation: CASSLGDLGNEQFF.

The rearrangement links TRBV14 to TRBJ1-1, with D tentatively TRBD1 (5 bases). Germline CDR1 SGHDN, CDR2 FVKESK. V lost 6 bases, J lost 7 bases, and 9 bases lay in between. CDR3 length: 11 amino acids. CDR3 nucleotide sequence: TGTGCCAGCAGTCGACAGTTTGAAGCTTTCTTT. Translating it yields CASSRQFEAFF.

The chain combines TRBV6-1 with TRBJ1-5, with D unclear. Germline CDR1 MNHNS, CDR2 SASEGT. CDR3 length: 11 residues. The V and J ends lost 5 bases and 11 bases respectively, with 10 bases between them. CDR3 DNA sequence: TGTGCCAGCAGTTATGGCGGGTCCCAGCATTTT. Protein sequence: CASSYGGSQHF.

J is TRBJ2-1 and V is TRBV7-3, with D possibly being TRBD2 (5 bases). V was shortened by 5 bases and J by 5 bases, with 16 bases between the two germline ends. Per the germline V gene, CDR1 is SGHTA and CDR2 is FQGTGA. The CDR3 length is 15 residues. In DNA, the CDR3 is TGTGCCAGCAGCGTAGACTACGGTTATCACAATGAGCAGTTCTTC. As protein: CASSVDYGYHNEQFF.

The rearrangement joins TRBV28 to TRBJ2-2; D gene unclear. In germline, CDR1 is MDHEN, CDR2 SYDVKM. Trimming pared 7 bases from V and 3 bases from J, leaving 12 bases between. The CDR3 has 14 residues. The CDR3 region is CASTSGFYTGELFF. The CDR3 DNA follows: TGTGCCAGCACCTCCGGGTTCTACACCGGGGAGCTGTTTTTT.

CDR3 region: CASSEEEVEPDEQFF. In DNA, the CDR3 is TGTGCCAGCAGTGAAGAGGAGGTGGAACCGGATGAGCAGTTCTTC. The V and J genes are TRBV6-1 and TRBJ2-1; D possibly corresponds to TRBD2 (5 bases). The germline V and J ends were trimmed by 1 base and 8 bases, with 15 bases remaining between them. The CDR3 spans 15 residues. The germline V gene encodes CDR1 MNHNS and CDR2 SASEGT.

The chain links TRBV30 to TRBJ2-3; no firm D call. Germline V gives CDR1 GTSNPN, CDR2 SVGIG (reference sequence). The CDR3 runs 14 residues. V was clipped by 2 bases and J by 2 bases, with 11 bases between them. The CDR3, as DNA: TGTGCCTGGAGTTCAGGAGTTCCCACAGATACGCAGTATTTT. It codes for CAWSSGVPTDTQYF.

This clone came up a few times. V gene TRBV27 combines with J gene TRBJ1-5; tentatively, D is TRBD1 (5 bases). Germline-derived CDR1 and CDR2 are MNHEY and SMNVEV (reference sequence). The CDR3 is made up of 14 amino acids. Trimming took 4 bases from V and 4 from J, leaving 11 bases between them. The CDR3 loop is CASSSGTANQPQHF. CDR3 bases: TGTGCCAGCAGTTCTGGGACCGCAAATCAGCCCCAGCATTTT.

CDR3 sequence (DNA): TGTGCCAGCGGGGCACTTAACACTGAAGCTTTCTTT. It codes for CASGALNTEAFF. This chain uses TRBV19 with TRBJ1-1, with D possibly TRBD1 on 5 matching bases. The CDR3 has 12 residues. The germline gives CDR1 LNHDA, CDR2 SQIVND (reference sequence). V was trimmed by 9 bases and J by 2 bases, leaving 10 bases between them.

This chain links TRBV5-6 with TRBJ1-2, with D perhaps matching TRBD1 (5 bases). The V end lost 4 bases, the J end lost 8 bases, and 15 bases lay between the germline ends. CDR3 length: 13 amino acids. Germline V gives CDR1 SGHDT, CDR2 YYEEEE. CDR3: CASSQTAGHGYTF. In nucleotides, the CDR3 is TGTGCCAGCAGCCAGACAGCTGGCCACGGCTACACCTTC.

The chain couples TRBV5-6 to TRBJ2-1; TRBD2 matches at 7 bases. CDR1 is SGHDT, CDR2 YYEEEE, per germline. V lost 1 base and J lost 0; bases outside the gene matches: 4. This CDR3 spans 16 amino acids. The CDR3 region has the DNA TGTGCCAGCAGCTTGTGGCTAGCGGCCTCCTACAATGAGCAGTTCTTC. Translated, it gives CASSLWLAASYNEQFF.

J is TRBJ2-1 and V is TRBV7-2, with D perhaps matching TRBD2 (6 bases). Germline CDR1 and CDR2: SGHTA and FQGNSA. There are 15 residues in the CDR3. V shed 7 bases and J shed 1 base, with 14 bases lying between them. CDR3 region: CASIQRVGSYNEQFF. The CDR3 nucleotides read TGTGCCAGCATTCAGCGGGTAGGGTCCTACAATGAGCAGTTCTTC.

V usage is TRBV2 and J usage is TRBJ2-5; 11 positions match TRBD1. Germline CDR1 reads SNHLY; CDR2 reads FYNNEI. Germline trimming cut 8 bases from V and 11 bases from J; bases unmatched to any gene: 13. CDR3 length: 14 residues. CDR3 sequence: CASLGTGGPWEQYF. The CDR3 bases are TGTGCCAGCCTCGGGACAGGGGGGCCTTGGGAGCAGTACTTC.

The chain carries TRBV9 and TRBJ1-4, with D maybe TRBD1 (6 bases). Trimming cost V 4 bases and J 7 bases, with 20 bases left between them. This CDR3 contains 16 residues. Germline CDR1 and CDR2: SGDLS and YYNGEE. The CDR3 DNA is TGTGCCAGCAGCCCTCTGAAAGGGGGAGGGGTTGAAAAACTGTTTTTT. This translates into CASSPLKGGGVEKLFF.

The V call is TRBV7-7, the J call TRBJ1-2, with 10 bases that match TRBD1. Per germline, CDR1 SSHAT and CDR2 FNYEAQ (reference sequence). The V gene end was trimmed by 5 bases and the J gene end by 4 bases; junction bases not matched to a gene: 10. CDR3 size: 16 residues. The CDR3: CASSPSGTGDFYGYTF. CDR3 bases: TGTGCCAGCAGCCCCTCCGGGACAGGGGATTTCTATGGCTACACCTTC.

This rearrangement joins TRBV5-1 to TRBJ2-5, with D unresolved. Germline V lookup: CDR1 SGHRS, CDR2 YFSETQ. The CDR3 is 16 amino acids. Trimming took off 0 bases at V and 5 bases at J, with 17 bases between the two ends. The CDR3: CASSLDSFGVLETQYF. The CDR3 nucleotides are TGCGCCAGCAGCTTGGACAGCTTTGGGGTCTTGGAGACCCAGTACTTC.

CDR3: CASSPIRGGGELFF. The CDR3, as DNA: TGTGCCAGCAGCCCCATCAGAGGGGGCGGGGAGCTGTTTTTT. The genes are TRBV11-2 and TRBJ2-2, with TRBD1 as a possible D gene (6 bases). In germline, CDR1 is SGHAT, CDR2 FQNNGV. The CDR3 consists of 14 residues. Trimming stripped 5 bases from V and 7 bases from J, with 14 bases between.

The chain has TRBV19 and TRBJ2-7; either TRBD1 or TRBD2 may fit D (6 bases each). The germline V gene encodes CDR1 LNHDA and CDR2 SQIVND (reference sequence). V lost 2 bases and J lost 6, with 14 bases in between. The CDR3 contains 14 residues. As DNA, the CDR3 is TGTGCCAGTAGTATATTGGGGGGCGGCCGCGAGCAGTACTTC. Translation gives CASSILGGGREQYF.

V gene TRBV27 combines with J gene TRBJ2-7; 8 nucleotides match TRBD2. With V trimmed by 6 bases and J by 7 bases, 20 bases remained unmatched. The germline CDR1 and CDR2 sequences are MNHEY and SMNVEV (reference sequence). The CDR3 loop spans 17 amino acids. This CDR3 is CASSRNPPGAGGDEQYF. CDR3 DNA: TGTGCCAGCAGCAGGAACCCACCGGGGGCCGGGGGGGATGAGCAGTACTTC.

This clone was seen just once. The chain couples TRBV29-1 to TRBJ2-2; possibly TRBD2 for D (6 bases). V was trimmed by 4 bases and J by 4 bases, leaving 10 bases between them. Germline loops: CDR1 SQVTM, CDR2 ANQGSEA. This CDR3 has 13 amino acids. The CDR3 here is CSVARGVTGELFF. The CDR3, as DNA: TGCAGCGTTGCGCGGGGTGTCACCGGGGAGCTGTTTTTT.

This chain links TRBV14 with TRBJ2-1; D remains unclear. V was pared by 3 bases and J by 3 bases, with 3 bases between. Looked up from germline, CDR1 is SGHDN and CDR2 is FVKESK. This CDR3 region has 12 residues. The CDR3 sequence: CASSQFYNEQFF. The CDR3 DNA follows: TGTGCCAGCAGCCAGTTCTACAATGAGCAGTTCTTC.

This chain joins TRBV18 and TRBJ2-1; 8 positions agree with TRBD2. The CDR3 totals 16 residues. The J segment lost 10 bases and the V segment lost 0 bases, leaving 11 bases of the junction unmatched. Germline CDR1 reads KGHSH; CDR2 reads LQKENI. The CDR3 sequence: CASSPPGAGDSGEQFF. The CDR3 bases are TGTGCCAGCTCACCACCAGGAGCGGGAGATTCTGGAGAGCAGTTCTTC.

The J gene is TRBJ2-5, the V gene TRBV11-2; D remains unclear. V shed 3 bases and J shed 9 bases, with 14 bases lying between them. Per the germline V gene, CDR1 is SGHAT and CDR2 is FQNNGV. The CDR3 extends over 13 amino acids. CDR3 in amino acids: CASSFFPGRAQYF. CDR3 DNA: TGTGCCAGCAGCTTCTTCCCGGGCCGGGCCCAGTACTTC. The whole variable domain, filled in from reference TRBV11-2 and TRBJ2-5, reads EAGVAQSPRYKIIEKRQSVAFWCNPISGHATLYWYQQILGQGPKLLIQFQNNGVVDDSQLPKDRFSAERLKGVDSTLKIQPAKLEDSAVYLCASSFFPGRAQYFGPGTRLLVL.

The V gene is TRBV10-3, the J gene TRBJ2-1; tentative D call: TRBD2 (5 bases). Trimming took off 0 bases at V and 9 bases at J, with 15 bases between the two ends. The CDR3 contains 15 residues. Germline V gene data show CDR1 as ENHRY and CDR2 as SYGVKD. The CDR3 sequence: CAISESRAGEGEQFF. CDR3 DNA: TGTGCCATCAGTGAGTCCCGGGCGGGTGAGGGTGAGCAGTTCTTC.

The V and J genes are TRBV9 and TRBJ2-7; D may match TRBD1 or TRBD2 (5 bases each). The CDR3 runs 15 residues. Deletions cut 2 bases from V and 3 bases from J, with 15 bases between. The germline V gene has CDR1 SGDLS and CDR2 YYNGEE. In DNA form, the CDR3 reads TGTGCCAGCAGCGTCTGGGACGCGGCCCTCTACGAGCAGTACTTC. This sequence encodes CASSVWDAALYEQYF.

The genes are TRBV4-3 and TRBJ2-5; perhaps TRBD2 as D (5 bases). The CDR3 runs 13 residues. The germline V gene has CDR1 LGHNA and CDR2 YSLEER. V was shortened by 1 base and J by 5 bases, with 8 bases between the two germline ends. The CDR3 nucleotides are TGCGCCAGCAGCCAAGTCTCGGGGGAGACCCAGTACTTC. This encodes CASSQVSGETQYF.

This clone was detected a few times. The chain has TRBV11-2 and TRBJ1-2; no firm D call. V was clipped by 4 bases and J by 2 bases, with 20 bases between them. In germline, CDR1 is SGHAT, CDR2 FQNNGV. This CDR3 has 17 amino acids. This chain's CDR3 is CASSSVGARTRNYGYTF. CDR3 nucleotides: TGTGCCAGCAGCTCGGTTGGCGCCCGAACTCGAAACTATGGCTACACCTTC.